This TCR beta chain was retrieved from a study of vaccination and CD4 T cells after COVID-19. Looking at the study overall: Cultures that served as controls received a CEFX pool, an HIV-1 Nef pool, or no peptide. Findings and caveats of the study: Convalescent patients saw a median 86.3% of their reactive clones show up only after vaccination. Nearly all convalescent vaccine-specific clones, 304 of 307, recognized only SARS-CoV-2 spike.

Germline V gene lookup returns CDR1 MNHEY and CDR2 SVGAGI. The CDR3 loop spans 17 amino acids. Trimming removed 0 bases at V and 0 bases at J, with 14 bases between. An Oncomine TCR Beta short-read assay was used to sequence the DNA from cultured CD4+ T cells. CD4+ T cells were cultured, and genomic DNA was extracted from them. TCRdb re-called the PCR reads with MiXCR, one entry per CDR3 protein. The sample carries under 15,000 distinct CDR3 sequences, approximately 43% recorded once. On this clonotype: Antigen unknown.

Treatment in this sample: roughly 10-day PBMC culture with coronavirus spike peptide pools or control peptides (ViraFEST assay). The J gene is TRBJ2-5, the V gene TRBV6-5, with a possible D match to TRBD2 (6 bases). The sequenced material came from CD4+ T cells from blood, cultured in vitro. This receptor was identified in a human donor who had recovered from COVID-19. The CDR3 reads CASSYSITAGNQETQYF. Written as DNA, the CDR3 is TGTGCCAGCAGTTACTCGATAACGGCGGGGAACCAAGAGACCCAGTACTTC.